What follows are 8 T cell receptor beta chains derived from one specimen sequenced in a study. TCRdb analysed the reads with MiXCR anew, one entry per CDR3 protein. The table lists about 920 distinct CDR3 sequences, 5.5% to 6.5% of them singletons. The sample consisted of CD4+ T cells from synovial fluid. The receptor set was obtained from a human donor with rheumatoid arthritis.

This clonotype is deemed large. The chain is built from TRBV24-1 and TRBJ2-2; D ambiguous. Germline V gene lookup returns CDR1 KGHDR and CDR2 SFDVKD. With 6 bases removed from V and 3 bases from J, the gap between germline ends came to 10 bases. The CDR3 extends over 14 amino acids. In DNA, the CDR3 is TGTGCCACCAGTCACGCAGCGTACACCGGGGAGCTGTTTTTT. As protein: CATSHAAYTGELFF.

This clonotype counts as large. The chain recombines TRBV18 with TRBJ2-7; tentatively, D is TRBD2 (6 bases). V lost 3 bases to trimming and J lost 5 bases, with 8 bases between them. This CDR3 has 12 amino acids. CDR1 is KGHSH and CDR2 is LQKENI in the germline V gene. For the CDR3, the DNA is TGTGCCAGCTCACCTGGAGGGGACGAGCAGTACTTC. Its translation: CASSPGGDEQYF.

This clonotype qualifies as medium-sized. This rearrangement joins TRBV30 to TRBJ2-7; TRBD1 might be the D (5 bases). From germline, CDR1 is GTSNPN and CDR2 SVGIG (reference sequence). Deletions cut 3 bases from V and 3 bases from J, with 21 bases between. The CDR3 spans 16 residues. The DNA of the CDR3 is TGTGCCTGGAGGGGCATACAGGTGACGCGTGGCTACGAGCAGTACTTC. It translates to CAWRGIQVTRGYEQYF.

In this sample, this clonotype is medium-sized (0.01 to 0.1%). V gene TRBV20-1 combines with J gene TRBJ1-3, with TRBD1 matching over 7 bases. Germline loops: CDR1 DFQATT, CDR2 SNEGSKA (reference sequence). Trimming cost V 6 bases and J 0 bases; bases outside gene matches: 8. The CDR3 length is 15 residues. Here the CDR3 DNA reads TGCAGTGCAGGGCCCCCAGGGGGCTCTGGAAACACCATATATTTT. Translating it yields CSAGPPGGSGNTIYF.

In the case of this clonotype: A much larger clone lies a single base off, so this may be a read error. The rearrangement uses TRBV29-1 and TRBJ2-5; D unresolved. The CDR3 has 12 residues. Germline loops: CDR1 SQVTM, CDR2 ANQGSEA. Trimming left V 1 base short and J 5 bases short, with 8 bases between. CDR3 nucleotide sequence: TGCAGCGTTGAAGGGCGGCATGAGACCCAGTACTTC. Encoded protein: CSVEGRHETQYF.

This clonotype is labeled as medium-sized. The chain joins TRBV24-1 to TRBJ1-3; D not certain. This CDR3 contains 14 residues. Germline loops: CDR1 KGHDR, CDR2 SFDVKD. Trimming pared 4 bases from V and 0 bases from J, leaving 6 bases between. Written as DNA, the CDR3 is TGTGCCACCAGTGACCCCTTCTCTGGAAACACCATATATTTT. This sequence encodes CATSDPFSGNTIYF.

Sample share makes this clonotype medium-sized. The chain recombines TRBV5-4 with TRBJ2-7, with D possibly TRBD2 on 7 matching bases. This CDR3 is 15 amino acids long. The germline V and J ends were trimmed by 0 bases and 6 bases, with 16 bases remaining between them. Germline V gene data show CDR1 as SGHNT and CDR2 as YYREEE (reference sequence). The CDR3 region has the DNA TGTGCCAGCAGCTTGGCCGCGGGAGAGGGGGGCGAGCAGTACTTC. Translating gives CASSLAAGEGGEQYF.

This clonotype was picked up a small number of times. The J gene is TRBJ1-3, the V gene TRBV28; maybe TRBD1 (5 bases). V lost 6 bases, J lost 7 bases, and 16 bases lay in between. Germline V gene sequence: CDR1 MDHEN, CDR2 SYDVKM. The CDR3 contains 14 residues. The CDR3 region is CASRLGGSGNTIYF. The CDR3 DNA reads TGTGCCAGCAGGCTCGGAGGGTCAGGGAACACCATATATTTT.